This T cell receptor (beta chain) was sequenced in a study of OX40 agonist ivuxolimab in advanced cancers. Study as a whole: Prior therapy, whether anti-PD-1, anti-PD-L1 or anti-CTLA-4, was allowed, and 40% had some.

Germline V gives CDR1 SGHRS, CDR2 YFSETQ. Between the trimmed V and J ends, which lost 4 bases and 1 base, there was a span of 11 bases. The CDR3 is made up of 14 amino acids. Method: immunoSEQ multiplex PCR; TCRdb's copy keeps in-frame clones and lacks some. The table includes tens of thousands of clones, over 85% detected once. V gene TRBV5-1 combines with J gene TRBJ1-1; D not resolved. This material consisted of CD4+ or CD8+ T cells sorted from blood, taken in a trial of the OX40 agonist ivuxolimab. The sequence came from an adult with an advanced solid tumor such as melanoma, head and neck, liver or kidney cancer. As DNA, the CDR3 is TGCGCCAGCAGCCGGACCGGCTCGAACACTGAAGCTTTCTTT. Translating it yields CASSRTGSNTEAFF.